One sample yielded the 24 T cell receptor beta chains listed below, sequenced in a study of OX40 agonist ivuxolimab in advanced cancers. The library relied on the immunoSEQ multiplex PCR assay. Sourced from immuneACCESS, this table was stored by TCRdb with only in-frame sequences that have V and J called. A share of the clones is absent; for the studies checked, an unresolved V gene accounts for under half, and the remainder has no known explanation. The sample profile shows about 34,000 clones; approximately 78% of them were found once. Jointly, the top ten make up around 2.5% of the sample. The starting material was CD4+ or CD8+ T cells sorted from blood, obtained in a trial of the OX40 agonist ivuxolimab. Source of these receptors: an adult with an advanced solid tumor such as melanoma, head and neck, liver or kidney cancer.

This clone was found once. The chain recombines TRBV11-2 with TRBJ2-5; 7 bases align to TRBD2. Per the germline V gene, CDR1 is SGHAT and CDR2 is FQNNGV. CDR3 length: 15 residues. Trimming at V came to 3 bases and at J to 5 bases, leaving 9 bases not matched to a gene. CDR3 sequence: CASSLAGWGGETQYF. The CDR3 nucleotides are TGTGCCAGCAGCTTGGCAGGGTGGGGAGGGGAGACCCAGTACTTC.

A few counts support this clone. The CDR3 region is CASSMTGGNQPQHF. The CDR3 nucleotides read TGTGCCAGCAGCATGACAGGGGGCAATCAGCCCCAGCATTTT. The chain combines TRBV14 with TRBJ1-5; TRBD1 matches 8 bases. CDR3 length equals 14 residues. Germline-derived CDR1 and CDR2 are SGHDN and FVKESK. J was trimmed by 2 bases and V by 5 bases; bases with no gene match: 2.

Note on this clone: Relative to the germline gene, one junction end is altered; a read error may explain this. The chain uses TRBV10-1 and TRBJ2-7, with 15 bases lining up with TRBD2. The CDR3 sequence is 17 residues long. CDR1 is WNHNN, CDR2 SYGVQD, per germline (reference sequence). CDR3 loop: CASSESGLAGGSNEQYF. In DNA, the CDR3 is TGCGCCAGCAGTGAGTCGGGACTAGCGGGAGGCTCCAACGAGCAGTACTTC.

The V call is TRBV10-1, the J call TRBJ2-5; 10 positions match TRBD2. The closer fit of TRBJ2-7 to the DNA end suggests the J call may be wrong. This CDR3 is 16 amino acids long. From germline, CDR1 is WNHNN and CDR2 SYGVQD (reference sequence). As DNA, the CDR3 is TGCGCCAGCAGCTCACTAGCGGGGTACCCTTCCTACGAGCAGTACTTC. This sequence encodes CASSSLAGYPSYEQYF.

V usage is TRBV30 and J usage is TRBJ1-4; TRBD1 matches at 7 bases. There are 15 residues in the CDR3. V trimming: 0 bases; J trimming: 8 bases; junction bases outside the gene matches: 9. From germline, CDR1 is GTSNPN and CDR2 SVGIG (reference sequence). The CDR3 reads CAWSVGGRSIEKLFF. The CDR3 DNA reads TGTGCCTGGAGTGTAGGGGGCAGGTCGATAGAAAAACTGTTTTTT.

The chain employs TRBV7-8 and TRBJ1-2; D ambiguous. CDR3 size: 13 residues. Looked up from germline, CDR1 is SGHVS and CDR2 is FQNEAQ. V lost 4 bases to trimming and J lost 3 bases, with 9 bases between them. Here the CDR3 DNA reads TGTGCCAGCAGCTACCAGAATCACTATGGCTACACCTTC. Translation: CASSYQNHYGYTF.

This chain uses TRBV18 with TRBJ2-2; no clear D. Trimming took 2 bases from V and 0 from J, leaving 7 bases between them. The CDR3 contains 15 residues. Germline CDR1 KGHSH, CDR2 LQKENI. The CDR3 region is CASSPSTTNTGELFF. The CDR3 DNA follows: TGTGCCAGCTCACCAAGCACAACGAACACCGGGGAGCTGTTTTTT.

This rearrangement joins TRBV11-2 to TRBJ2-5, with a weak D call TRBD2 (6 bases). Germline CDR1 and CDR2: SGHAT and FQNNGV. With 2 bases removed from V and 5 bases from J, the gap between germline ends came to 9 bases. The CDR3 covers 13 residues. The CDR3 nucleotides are TGTGCCAGCAGCTTACGACGGGGGGAGACCCAGTACTTC. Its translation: CASSLRRGETQYF.

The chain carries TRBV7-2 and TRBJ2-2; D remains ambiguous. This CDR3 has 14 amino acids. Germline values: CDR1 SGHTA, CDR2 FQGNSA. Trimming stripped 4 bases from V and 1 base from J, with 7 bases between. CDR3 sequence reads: CASSYPGNTGELFF. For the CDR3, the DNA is TGTGCCAGCAGCTACCCAGGGAACACCGGGGAGCTGTTTTTT. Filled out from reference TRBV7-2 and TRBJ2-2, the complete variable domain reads GAGVSQSPSNKVTEKGKDVELRCDPISGHTALYWYRQSLGQGLEFLIYFQGNSAPDKSGLPSDRFSAERTGGSVSTLTIQRTQQEDSAVYLCASSYPGNTGELFFGEGSRLTVL.

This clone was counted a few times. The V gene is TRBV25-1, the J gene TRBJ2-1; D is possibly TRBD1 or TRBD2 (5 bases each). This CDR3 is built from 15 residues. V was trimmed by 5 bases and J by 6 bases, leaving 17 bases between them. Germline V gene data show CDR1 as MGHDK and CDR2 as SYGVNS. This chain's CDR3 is CASSTGHRGGNEQFF. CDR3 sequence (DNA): TGTGCCAGCAGTACAGGACACCGGGGTGGCAATGAGCAGTTCTTC.

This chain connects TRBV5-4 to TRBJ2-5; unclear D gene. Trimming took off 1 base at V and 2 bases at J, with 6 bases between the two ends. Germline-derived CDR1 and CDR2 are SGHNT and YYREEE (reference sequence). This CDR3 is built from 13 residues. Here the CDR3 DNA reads TGTGCCAGCAGCTTGACGTTGCAAGAGACCCAGTACTTC. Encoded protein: CASSLTLQETQYF.

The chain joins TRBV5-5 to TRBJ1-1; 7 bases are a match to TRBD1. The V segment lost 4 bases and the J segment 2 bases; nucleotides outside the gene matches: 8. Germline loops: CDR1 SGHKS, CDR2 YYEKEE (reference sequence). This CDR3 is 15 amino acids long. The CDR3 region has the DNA TGTGCCAGCAGCCCCGACAGGGACCTAAACACTGAAGCTTTCTTT. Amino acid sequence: CASSPDRDLNTEAFF.

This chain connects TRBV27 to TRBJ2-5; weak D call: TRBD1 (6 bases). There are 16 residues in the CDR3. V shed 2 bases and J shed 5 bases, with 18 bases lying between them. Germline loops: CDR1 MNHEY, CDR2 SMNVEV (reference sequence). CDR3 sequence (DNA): TGTGCCAGCAGTTTACGTCCCGGGACACTCGGGGAGACCCAGTACTTC. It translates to CASSLRPGTLGETQYF.

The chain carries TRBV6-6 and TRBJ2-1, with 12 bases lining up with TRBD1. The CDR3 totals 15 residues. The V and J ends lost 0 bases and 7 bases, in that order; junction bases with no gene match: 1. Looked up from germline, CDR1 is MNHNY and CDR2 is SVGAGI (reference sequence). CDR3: CASSYSGQGANEQFF. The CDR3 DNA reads TGTGCCAGCAGTTACTCGGGACAGGGGGCAAATGAGCAGTTCTTC.

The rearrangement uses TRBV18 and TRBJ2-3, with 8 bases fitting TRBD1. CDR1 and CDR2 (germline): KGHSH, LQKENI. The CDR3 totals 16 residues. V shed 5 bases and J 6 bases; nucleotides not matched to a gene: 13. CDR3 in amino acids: CASSAGTGTNTDTQYF. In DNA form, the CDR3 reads TGTGCCAGCTCAGCCGGGACAGGTACAAATACTGATACGCAGTATTTT.

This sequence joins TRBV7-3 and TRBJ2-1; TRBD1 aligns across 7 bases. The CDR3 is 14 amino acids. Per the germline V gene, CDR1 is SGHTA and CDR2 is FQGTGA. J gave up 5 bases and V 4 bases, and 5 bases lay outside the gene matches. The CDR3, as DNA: TGTGCCAGCAGCTATGGTACAGGGGACAATGAGCAGTTCTTC. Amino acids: CASSYGTGDNEQFF.

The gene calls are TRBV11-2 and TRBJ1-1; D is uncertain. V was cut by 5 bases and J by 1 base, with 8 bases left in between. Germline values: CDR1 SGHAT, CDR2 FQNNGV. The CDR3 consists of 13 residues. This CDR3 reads CASSKRENTEAFF. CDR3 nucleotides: TGTGCCAGCAGCAAACGGGAGAACACTGAAGCTTTCTTT.

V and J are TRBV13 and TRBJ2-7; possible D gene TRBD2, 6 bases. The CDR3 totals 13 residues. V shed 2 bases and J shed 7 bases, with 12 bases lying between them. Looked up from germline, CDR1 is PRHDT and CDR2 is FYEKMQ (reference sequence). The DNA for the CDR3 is TGTGCCAGCAGCTTAACCGGGAGTTTGGAGCAGTACTTC. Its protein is CASSLTGSLEQYF. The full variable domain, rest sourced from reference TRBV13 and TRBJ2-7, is AAGVIQSPRHLIKEKRETATLKCYPIPRHDTVYWYQQGPGQDPQFLISFYEKMQSDKGSIPDRFSAQQFSDYHSELNMSSLELGDSALYFCASSLTGSLEQYFGPGTRLTVT.

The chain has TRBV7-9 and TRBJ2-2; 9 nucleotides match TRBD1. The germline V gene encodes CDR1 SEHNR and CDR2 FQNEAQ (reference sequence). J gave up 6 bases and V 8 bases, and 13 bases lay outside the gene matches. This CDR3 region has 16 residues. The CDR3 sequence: CASRWGTGLLPGELFF. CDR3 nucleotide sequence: TGTGCCAGCCGCTGGGGGACAGGGCTTTTGCCCGGGGAGCTGTTTTTT.

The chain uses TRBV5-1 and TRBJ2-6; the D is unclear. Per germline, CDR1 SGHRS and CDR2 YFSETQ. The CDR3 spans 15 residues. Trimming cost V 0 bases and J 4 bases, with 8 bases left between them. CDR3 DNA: TGCGCCAGCAGCTTGGTTGTAGCCGGGGCCAACGTCCTGACTTTC. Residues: CASSLVVAGANVLTF.

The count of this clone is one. The CDR3 bases are TGTGCCAGCAGCTTAGGGACTAGCGGCTACAATGAGCAGTTCTTC. Protein product: CASSLGTSGYNEQFF. The chain has TRBV11-2 and TRBJ2-1, with TRBD2 identical over 10 bases. Germline V gives CDR1 SGHAT, CDR2 FQNNGV. V trimming: 1 base; J trimming: 3 bases; junction bases outside the gene matches: 0. The CDR3 is 15 amino acids.

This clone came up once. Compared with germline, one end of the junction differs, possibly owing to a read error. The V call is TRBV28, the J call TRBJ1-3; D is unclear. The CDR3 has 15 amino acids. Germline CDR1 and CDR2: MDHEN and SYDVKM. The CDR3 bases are TGCCTCAGGTGGAGGACGGTATTGGGTGGAAACACCATATATTTT. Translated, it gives CLRWRTVLGGNTIYF.

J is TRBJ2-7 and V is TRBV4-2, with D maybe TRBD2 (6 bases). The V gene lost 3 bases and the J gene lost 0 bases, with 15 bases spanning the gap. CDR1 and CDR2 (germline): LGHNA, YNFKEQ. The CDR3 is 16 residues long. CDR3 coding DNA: TGTGCCAGCAGCCAGGGGGGTCTCCAGAGCTCCTACGAGCAGTACTTC. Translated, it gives CASSQGGLQSSYEQYF.

The CDR3 coding sequence is TGTGCCAGCAGCGTAGGAGTCGGCAGGGTCGAGTCCAATGAGCAGTTCTTC. Protein product: CASSVGVGRVESNEQFF. The V gene is TRBV9, the J gene TRBJ2-1, with a possible D match to TRBD1 (5 bases). Trimming stripped 0 bases from V and 6 bases from J, with 19 bases between. Germline CDR1 and CDR2: SGDLS and YYNGEE. This CDR3 contains 17 residues.